A selection of T cell receptor beta chains follows, all from one sample in a study of CD8 T cells in ankylosing spondylitis. Each CDR3 protein is one row after TCRdb ran MiXCR on the 5' RACE reads. The sample shows about 340,000 distinct CDR3 sequences, approximately 8% of them seen only once. Sequenced: blood, either unsorted or a sorted T cell fraction (not recorded which). These receptors originate from a male donor with ankylosing spondylitis. CDR3s include the opening cysteine and the closing phenylalanine or tryptophan. A D gene is named only where the DNA matches it firmly. Clone size is not always given. Where it is, it says once, few, many or a class for expanded clones.

v_gene: TRBV4-1
j_gene: TRBJ1-2
d_gene: -
abundance: many
CDR3nt: TGCGCCAGCAGCCAAGGGCTTTTGGGGGCAGTGGGTTATGGCTACACCTTC
CDR3aa: CASSQGLLGAVGYGYTF

v_gene: TRBV12-3/TRBV12-4
j_gene: TRBJ2-1
d_gene: -
abundance: many
CDR3nt: TGTGCCAGCAGTTTTGAGGGCGGGACCTACAATGAGCAGTTCTTC
CDR3aa: CASSFEGGTYNEQFF

v_gene: TRBV6-1
j_gene: TRBJ2-1
d_gene: TRBD2
abundance: -
CDR3nt: TGTGCCAGCAGTCTAGCGGGGGCCGTCCACAATGAGCAGTTCTTC
CDR3aa: CASSLAGAVHNEQFF

v_gene: TRBV18
j_gene: TRBJ1-1
d_gene: -
abundance: many
CDR3nt: TGTGCCAGCTCACCCTTAGGGATGAACACTGAAGCTTTCTTT
CDR3aa: CASSPLGMNTEAFF

v_gene: TRBV20-1
j_gene: TRBJ2-5
d_gene: -
abundance: many
CDR3nt: TGCAGTGCTAGATACGGAGGGGAAGAGACCCAGTACTTC
CDR3aa: CSARYGGEETQYF

v_gene: TRBV7-9
j_gene: TRBJ2-5
d_gene: TRBD2
abundance: -
CDR3nt: TGTGCCAGCAGCGCACGACTAGCGGGATTTGGCCAAGAGACCCAGTACTTC
CDR3aa: CASSARLAGFGQETQYF

v_gene: TRBV10-3
j_gene: TRBJ2-7
d_gene: TRBD2
abundance: few
CDR3nt: TGTGCCATCAGTGAGTCGACTAGCGGGAGGGCCAGTTACGAGCAGTACTTC
CDR3aa: CAISESTSGRASYEQYF

v_gene: TRBV5-1
j_gene: TRBJ2-7
d_gene: TRBD2
abundance: -
CDR3nt: TGCGCCAGCACCGGGACTAGCGGCTACGAGCAGTACTTC
CDR3aa: CASTGTSGYEQYF

v_gene: TRBV7-2
j_gene: TRBJ2-7
d_gene: -
abundance: -
CDR3nt: TGTGCCAGCAGCTTCCGGGACTCCTACGAGCAGTACTTC
CDR3aa: CASSFRDSYEQYF

v_gene: TRBV2
j_gene: TRBJ2-1
d_gene: -
abundance: -
CDR3nt: TGTGCCAGCAGTCGGGGGTGGAACAATGAGCAGTTCTTC
CDR3aa: CASSRGWNNEQFF

v_gene: TRBV12-3/TRBV12-4
j_gene: TRBJ1-5
d_gene: TRBD1
abundance: -
CDR3nt: TGTGCCAGCAGTTCGCCCGGACAGGGGCGGACCCAGCATTTT
CDR3aa: CASSSPGQGRTQHF

v_gene: TRBV12-3/TRBV12-4
j_gene: TRBJ2-7
d_gene: -
abundance: many
CDR3nt: TGTGCCAGCAGTTCGACCCACGAGCAGTACTTC
CDR3aa: CASSSTHEQYF

v_gene: TRBV20-1
j_gene: TRBJ2-3
d_gene: -
abundance: many
CDR3nt: TGCAGTGCTTACAAGTCCGGAGATACGCAGTATTTT
CDR3aa: CSAYKSGDTQYF

v_gene: TRBV9
j_gene: TRBJ2-1
d_gene: TRBD2
abundance: -
CDR3nt: TGTGCCAGCAGCGCGGACAGCGGGAGGAATGAGCAGTTCTTC
CDR3aa: CASSADSGRNEQFF

v_gene: TRBV6-2/TRBV6-3
j_gene: TRBJ2-5
d_gene: TRBD1
abundance: many
CDR3nt: TGTGCCAGCAGGACGGACAGGGCAGAGGAGACCCAGTACTTC
CDR3aa: CASRTDRAEETQYF

v_gene: TRBV28
j_gene: TRBJ2-5
d_gene: -
abundance: -
CDR3nt: TGTGCCAGCAGTTTAATTTCTAGGGTAGAGACCCAGTACTTC
CDR3aa: CASSLISRVETQYF

v_gene: TRBV11-2
j_gene: TRBJ2-7
d_gene: TRBD2
abundance: -
CDR3nt: TGTGCCAGCAGCCACCAAGCCCGTCGGCTAGCGGACTCCTACGAGCAGTACTTC
CDR3aa: CASSHQARRLADSYEQYF

v_gene: TRBV10-2
j_gene: TRBJ2-3
d_gene: TRBD2
abundance: few
CDR3nt: TGCGCCAGCAGTGAGTGGGCAGCGGGAGGAACAGATACGCAGTATTTT
CDR3aa: CASSEWAAGGTDTQYF

v_gene: TRBV21-1
j_gene: TRBJ1-5
d_gene: -
abundance: many
CDR3nt: TGTGCCAGCCAGGAAAATCAGCCCCAGCATTTT
CDR3aa: CASQENQPQHF

v_gene: TRBV29-1
j_gene: TRBJ2-6
d_gene: -
abundance: few
CDR3nt: TGCAGCGTTGCGAGGGGGGGTCAGGCTGGGGCCAACGTCCTGACTTTC
CDR3aa: CSVARGGQAGANVLTF

v_gene: TRBV15
j_gene: TRBJ1-1
d_gene: -
abundance: -
CDR3nt: TGTGCCACCAGCAGAGGGATGGACACTGAAGCTTTCTTT
CDR3aa: CATSRGMDTEAFF

v_gene: TRBV12-3/TRBV12-4
j_gene: TRBJ2-3
d_gene: TRBD1
abundance: few
CDR3nt: TGTGCCAGCAGCGGGGACAGGGACGGTACAGATACGCAGTATTTT
CDR3aa: CASSGDRDGTDTQYF

v_gene: TRBV29-1
j_gene: TRBJ1-1
d_gene: -
abundance: -
CDR3nt: TGCAGCGTTGGAGACGGCCGCTGGGGTTCAGCTTTCTTT
CDR3aa: CSVGDGRWGSAFF

v_gene: TRBV5-1
j_gene: TRBJ2-1
d_gene: TRBD2
abundance: -
CDR3nt: TGCGCCAGCAGCTGGGGCACTAGCGGGAGGGCCGGGGAGCAGTTCTTC
CDR3aa: CASSWGTSGRAGEQFF

v_gene: TRBV4-1
j_gene: TRBJ2-1
d_gene: TRBD1
abundance: many
CDR3nt: TGCGCCAGCAGCCAAGCCCTCGGGACAGGGGGCAATGAGCAGTTCTTC
CDR3aa: CASSQALGTGGNEQFF

v_gene: TRBV25-1
j_gene: TRBJ2-1
d_gene: TRBD2
abundance: -
CDR3nt: TGTGCCAGCAGTGGGACTAGGTTCGGCCCCTACAATGAGCAGTTCTTC
CDR3aa: CASSGTRFGPYNEQFF

v_gene: TRBV20-1
j_gene: TRBJ2-1
d_gene: -
abundance: many
CDR3nt: TGCAGCCCTGACTCCTTTAGCTTCGATGAGCAGTTCTTC
CDR3aa: CSPDSFSFDEQFF

v_gene: TRBV29-1
j_gene: TRBJ1-1
d_gene: TRBD1
abundance: few
CDR3nt: TGCAGCGTGCGAGAGGCCCCAGGGGGACACACTGAAGCTTTCTTT
CDR3aa: CSVREAPGGHTEAFF

v_gene: TRBV20-1
j_gene: TRBJ2-2
d_gene: -
abundance: few
CDR3nt: TGCAGTGCTAGCGAGGCTATCTCGGGGACCGGGGAGCTGTTTTTT
CDR3aa: CSASEAISGTGELFF

v_gene: TRBV6-5
j_gene: TRBJ1-1
d_gene: -
abundance: -
CDR3nt: TGTGCCAGCAGTTACTCGCTAAAGGGGACTGAAGCTTTCTTT
CDR3aa: CASSYSLKGTEAFF

v_gene: TRBV29-1
j_gene: TRBJ2-2
d_gene: -
abundance: many
CDR3nt: TGCAGCGCCTTGAAGGGGACACGGAACACCGGGGAGCTGTTTTTT
CDR3aa: CSALKGTRNTGELFF

v_gene: TRBV7-2
j_gene: TRBJ2-7
d_gene: TRBD1
abundance: -
CDR3nt: TGTGCCAGCAGCTACCGGGACAGAGTCTTACGCGAGCAGTACTTC
CDR3aa: CASSYRDRVLREQYF

v_gene: TRBV7-2
j_gene: TRBJ2-7
d_gene: -
abundance: few
CDR3nt: TGTGCCAGCAGCCTCCAGGCCATTGGGTACGAGCAGTACTTC
CDR3aa: CASSLQAIGYEQYF

v_gene: TRBV28
j_gene: TRBJ2-3
d_gene: -
abundance: few
CDR3nt: TGTGCCAGCAGTTTACGTGGCCATACGCAGTATTTT
CDR3aa: CASSLRGHTQYF

v_gene: TRBV5-1
j_gene: TRBJ2-7
d_gene: -
abundance: many
CDR3nt: TGCGCCAGCAGCTTGGCTTGGGAAAGCTCCTACGAGCAGTACTTC
CDR3aa: CASSLAWESSYEQYF

v_gene: TRBV12-3/TRBV12-4
j_gene: TRBJ1-5
d_gene: -
abundance: few
CDR3nt: TGTGCCAGCAGTTTAGTAGAGGGACCGAGAAATCAGCCCCAGCATTTT
CDR3aa: CASSLVEGPRNQPQHF

v_gene: TRBV19
j_gene: TRBJ2-5
d_gene: -
abundance: few
CDR3nt: TGTGCCACCGGATGGAGGGGGCGAGAGACCCAGTACTTC
CDR3aa: CATGWRGRETQYF

v_gene: TRBV5-5
j_gene: TRBJ2-1
d_gene: -
abundance: few
CDR3nt: TGTGCCAGCAGCGTAGCCGCCAGGGCGGGTGGCTCCTACAATGAGCAGTTCTTC
CDR3aa: CASSVAARAGGSYNEQFF

v_gene: TRBV19
j_gene: TRBJ1-6
d_gene: TRBD1
abundance: -
CDR3nt: TGTGCCAGTAGTTTATCCTCCGTGGGACAGTTTAATTCACCCCTCCACTTT
CDR3aa: CASSLSSVGQFNSPLHF

v_gene: TRBV29-1
j_gene: TRBJ2-5
d_gene: -
abundance: -
CDR3nt: TGCAGCGTTGGCCCTCCGGGGGAGACCCAGTACTTC
CDR3aa: CSVGPPGETQYF

v_gene: TRBV5-1
j_gene: TRBJ2-2
d_gene: -
abundance: many
CDR3nt: TGCGCCAGCAGCCTGGACCTCAACACTGGGGAGCTGTTTTTT
CDR3aa: CASSLDLNTGELFF